This TCR beta chain was sequenced in a study of cytomegalovirus exposure and HLA in healthy donors. About this clone: Its antigen is currently unknown.

In the PCR, 60 Vbeta and 13 Jbeta primers were used. Clones were read by immunoSEQ multiplex PCR, and TCRdb kept only the in-frame ones, dropping some. The table has about 160,000 clones, over 70% seen once. Notes on the study in general: HLA-A and HLA-B allele assignments for most subjects were reportedly predicted accurately using TCR beta sequences.

From germline, CDR1 is SGHDN and CDR2 FVKESK. The CDR3 runs 16 residues. The V segment lost 3 bases and the J segment 2 bases; nucleotides outside the gene matches: 8. The receptor was isolated from a man aged 50-59 years in good health and CMV-seropositive. The sample taken for sequencing was PBMCs. This chain links TRBV14 with TRBJ2-3; 7 nucleotides align to TRBD2. CDR3 protein: CASSQMFGTNTDTQYF. The CDR3 bases are TGTGCCAGCAGCCAGATGTTCGGGACTAACACAGATACGCAGTATTTT.